A selection of T cell receptor beta chains follows, all from one sample in a study of technical replicates of blood from a handful of donors. TCRdb's table, derived via immunoSEQ multiplex PCR, lists solely in-frame clones and lacks some. The data show 75,000 to 90,000 clones, with over 90% seen just once and roughly 0.37% held by the top ten. The specimen sequenced was T cells isolated from PBMCs. The origin of the receptors is a human donor in good health. Each CDR3 is given with its conserved first and last residue. The order of the fields is D gene, J gene, clone size, V gene, CDR3 DNA, CDR3 protein. A D gene is named only where the DNA matches it firmly. Not all rows give a size; the values are once, few, many and, for expanded clones, a class.

d_gene: TRBD1; j_gene: TRBJ2-7; abundance: .; v_gene: TRBV6-6; CDR3nt: TGTGCCAGCAGTGACAGGGGTGACGAGCAGTACTTC; CDR3aa: CASSDRGDEQYF
d_gene: TRBD2; j_gene: TRBJ2-1; abundance: .; v_gene: TRBV18; CDR3nt: TGTGCCAGCTCACCGATACTAGCGGGAGAGGGGTTCTTC; CDR3aa: CASSPILAGEGFF
d_gene: TRBD1; j_gene: TRBJ1-1; abundance: .; v_gene: TRBV5-6; CDR3nt: TGTGCCAGCAGCGCAGAGGGGGCGGGGAACACTGAAGCTTTCTTT; CDR3aa: CASSAEGAGNTEAFF
d_gene: TRBD2; j_gene: TRBJ2-7; abundance: .; v_gene: TRBV9; CDR3nt: TGTGCCAGCAGCGTAGCGGCTAGCGGGATTTACGAGCAGTACTTC; CDR3aa: CASSVAASGIYEQYF
d_gene: TRBD1; j_gene: TRBJ2-2; abundance: .; v_gene: TRBV4-3; CDR3nt: TGCGCCAGCAGCCAAGGCAGGGGGCGCACCGGGGAGCTGTTTTTT; CDR3aa: CASSQGRGRTGELFF
d_gene: .; j_gene: TRBJ2-7; abundance: .; v_gene: TRBV2; CDR3nt: TGTGCCAGCACCGCGGAGCACTCCTACGAGCAGTACTTC; CDR3aa: CASTAEHSYEQYF
d_gene: TRBD1; j_gene: TRBJ1-1; abundance: .; v_gene: TRBV29-1; CDR3nt: TGCAGCGTTGAATCCGCGACAGGGGAAGCTTTCTTT; CDR3aa: CSVESATGEAFF
d_gene: .; j_gene: TRBJ2-3; abundance: .; v_gene: TRBV7-8; CDR3nt: TGTGCCAGCGTCCCTGGGAGCGGGCTCACAGATACGCAGTATTTT; CDR3aa: CASVPGSGLTDTQYF
d_gene: TRBD2; j_gene: TRBJ2-1; abundance: .; v_gene: TRBV5-1; CDR3nt: TGCGCCAGCAGCTTGGATGCTAGCGGGAGTCTGAATGAGCAGTTCTTC; CDR3aa: CASSLDASGSLNEQFF
d_gene: TRBD2; j_gene: TRBJ2-7; abundance: .; v_gene: TRBV5-4; CDR3nt: TGTGCCAGCAGCTTGGGGACTAGCGGACTGCAGTACTTC; CDR3aa: CASSLGTSGLQYF
d_gene: TRBD1; j_gene: TRBJ1-1; abundance: .; v_gene: TRBV9; CDR3nt: TGTGCCAGCAGCCTGGGACAGGGGTTCCCTGAAGCTTTCTTT; CDR3aa: CASSLGQGFPEAFF
d_gene: TRBD1; j_gene: TRBJ2-7; abundance: .; v_gene: TRBV7-9; CDR3nt: TGTGCCTACCTGGAACCGGACAGGGGCTACGAGCAGTACTTC; CDR3aa: CAYLEPDRGYEQYF
d_gene: .; j_gene: TRBJ1-5; abundance: .; v_gene: TRBV5-5; CDR3nt: TGTGCCAGCAGCTTGTATCAGGGAAATCAGCCCCAGCATTTT; CDR3aa: CASSLYQGNQPQHF
d_gene: .; j_gene: TRBJ1-2; abundance: .; v_gene: TRBV6-1; CDR3nt: TGTGCCAGCATCCTGAAGGGGGACCGGGGCTATGGCTACACCTTC; CDR3aa: CASILKGDRGYGYTF
d_gene: .; j_gene: TRBJ2-3; abundance: .; v_gene: TRBV15; CDR3nt: TGTGCCACCGGGCGGGGAGATACGCAGTATTTT; CDR3aa: CATGRGDTQYF
d_gene: .; j_gene: TRBJ1-2; abundance: .; v_gene: TRBV19; CDR3nt: TGTGCCAGTAGTATAGGTACAGGGATTAATGGCTACACCTTC; CDR3aa: CASSIGTGINGYTF
d_gene: TRBD1; j_gene: TRBJ1-2; abundance: .; v_gene: TRBV28; CDR3nt: TGTGCCAGCAGTTTACTTCCAGGACAGGGGGCTTTGGGCTACACCTTC; CDR3aa: CASSLLPGQGALGYTF
d_gene: TRBD2; j_gene: TRBJ2-5; abundance: .; v_gene: TRBV14; CDR3nt: TGTGCCAGCAGCCTCGAATGGGCGGGAGAGTGGGGACAAGAGACCCAGTACTTC; CDR3aa: CASSLEWAGEWGQETQYF
d_gene: .; j_gene: TRBJ1-5; abundance: .; v_gene: TRBV28; CDR3nt: TGTGCCAGCAGGGCTAGCAATCAGCCCCAGCATTTT; CDR3aa: CASRASNQPQHF
d_gene: TRBD1; j_gene: TRBJ1-1; abundance: few; v_gene: TRBV19; CDR3nt: TGTGCCAGTAGTGTCAGGGACAGGCCGAACACTGAAGCTTTCTTT; CDR3aa: CASSVRDRPNTEAFF
d_gene: .; j_gene: TRBJ2-3; abundance: once; v_gene: TRBV5-5; CDR3nt: TGTGCCAGCAGCTTCTCCCAGATGATCGTCTTTTCTAGCACAGATACGCAGTATTTT; CDR3aa: CASSFSQMIVFSSTDTQYF
d_gene: .; j_gene: TRBJ2-5; abundance: .; v_gene: TRBV6-5; CDR3nt: TGTGCCAGCAGTTACTCAGACAGCCAAGAGACCCAGTACTTC; CDR3aa: CASSYSDSQETQYF
d_gene: TRBD1; j_gene: TRBJ1-5; abundance: .; v_gene: TRBV19; CDR3nt: TGTGCCACCTCCGGGACAGGGGGCAATCAGCCCCAGCATTTT; CDR3aa: CATSGTGGNQPQHF
d_gene: .; j_gene: TRBJ1-2; abundance: .; v_gene: TRBV7-3; CDR3nt: TGTGCCAGCAGCTTAAGTGCGCAGGGAAGGCCGGACACCTTC; CDR3aa: CASSLSAQGRPDTF
d_gene: TRBD1; j_gene: TRBJ2-7; abundance: .; v_gene: TRBV6-6; CDR3nt: TGTGCCAGCAGTGGACAGGGTTACGAGCAGTACTTC; CDR3aa: CASSGQGYEQYF
d_gene: TRBD2; j_gene: TRBJ2-7; abundance: .; v_gene: TRBV4-3; CDR3nt: TGCGCCAGCAGCCAAGATCTGGGGATTAGGGGAGGGTCCTACGAGCAGTACTTC; CDR3aa: CASSQDLGIRGGSYEQYF
d_gene: TRBD1; j_gene: TRBJ1-4; abundance: .; v_gene: TRBV27; CDR3nt: TGTGCCAGCAGTTTTAGACAGGGTGAAAAACTGTTTTTT; CDR3aa: CASSFRQGEKLFF
d_gene: .; j_gene: TRBJ2-1; abundance: .; v_gene: TRBV20-1; CDR3nt: TGCAGGCTTACAGGGTACAATGAGCAGTTCTTC; CDR3aa: CRLTGYNEQFF
d_gene: .; j_gene: TRBJ2-3; abundance: .; v_gene: TRBV2; CDR3nt: TGTGCCAGCCTCCGGATACAGGCAGATACGCAGTATTTT; CDR3aa: CASLRIQADTQYF
d_gene: .; j_gene: TRBJ1-4; abundance: .; v_gene: TRBV29-1; CDR3nt: TGCAGCGTACTCTCAGGGGACACTAATGAAAAACTGTTTTTT; CDR3aa: CSVLSGDTNEKLFF
d_gene: TRBD2; j_gene: TRBJ2-2; abundance: .; v_gene: TRBV5-1; CDR3nt: TGCGCCAGCAGAGTAGCGGGAGCGCGGACCGGGGAGCTGTTTTTT; CDR3aa: CASRVAGARTGELFF
d_gene: .; j_gene: TRBJ1-2; abundance: .; v_gene: TRBV28; CDR3nt: TGTGCCAGCAGTTTTCAGGCAAACTATGGCTACACCTTC; CDR3aa: CASSFQANYGYTF
d_gene: TRBD2; j_gene: TRBJ2-1; abundance: .; v_gene: TRBV7-2; CDR3nt: TGTGCCAGCAGCTTCGGTCGAGCGGGAAGCAATGAGCAGTTCTTC; CDR3aa: CASSFGRAGSNEQFF
d_gene: .; j_gene: TRBJ2-5; abundance: .; v_gene: TRBV2; CDR3nt: TGTGCCAGCAGTGAGGAGGAGACCCAGTACTTC; CDR3aa: CASSEEETQYF
d_gene: .; j_gene: TRBJ2-7; abundance: .; v_gene: TRBV4-3; CDR3nt: TGCGCCAGCGGGCCAGGGGTCTCTTCCTACGAGCAGTACTTC; CDR3aa: CASGPGVSSYEQYF
d_gene: TRBD1; j_gene: TRBJ1-2; abundance: .; v_gene: TRBV27; CDR3nt: TGTGCCAGCAGTTTTGACAGGGCGGGTGGCTACACCTTC; CDR3aa: CASSFDRAGGYTF
d_gene: TRBD2; j_gene: TRBJ2-1; abundance: .; v_gene: TRBV5-6; CDR3nt: TGTGCCAGCAACACGGGACTAGCGGGTCCCTACAATGAGCAGTTCTTC; CDR3aa: CASNTGLAGPYNEQFF
d_gene: TRBD2; j_gene: TRBJ2-1; abundance: .; v_gene: TRBV5-4; CDR3nt: TGTGCCAGCAGCACTAGCGGGGTCAATGAGCAGTTCTTC; CDR3aa: CASSTSGVNEQFF
d_gene: .; j_gene: TRBJ1-1; abundance: once; v_gene: TRBV5-8; CDR3nt: TGTGCCAGCAGCTTGCAGGGTTCCTCTGCTGAAGCTTTCTTT; CDR3aa: CASSLQGSSAEAFF
d_gene: .; j_gene: TRBJ2-1; abundance: .; v_gene: TRBV12-5; CDR3nt: TGTGCTAGTACCGCCCCCTCTAGCTCCCACAATGAGCAGTTCTTC; CDR3aa: CASTAPSSSHNEQFF